Each of the 30 T cell receptor beta chains below was sequenced from the same sample in a study of Graves' ophthalmopathy and Graves' hyperthyroidism. Investigators amplified TCR beta CDR3 regions from RNA transcripts. A first-round RT-PCR used HTBI primers, followed by a second-round multiplex PCR. One entry per CDR3 protein results from TCRdb running MiXCR on the multiplex PCR reads. The data show around 40,000 distinct CDR3 sequences, with about 50% seen just once and less than 20% held by the top ten. Material for sequencing was peripheral blood. The receptor set was obtained from an adult man with Graves' ophthalmopathy.

The gene calls are TRBV6-5 and TRBJ1-6; 7 bases map to TRBD1. Germline V gene sequence: CDR1 MNHEY, CDR2 SVGAGI. V shed 5 bases and J 7 bases; nucleotides not matched to a gene: 2. This CDR3 region has 13 residues. The CDR3: CASSPGGNSPLHF. CDR3 nucleotide sequence: TGTGCCAGCAGTCCAGGGGGAAATTCACCCCTCCACTTT.

The chain recombines TRBV7-3 with TRBJ2-2, with 10 bases identical to TRBD1. With V trimmed by 1 base and J by 6 bases, 2 bases remained unmatched. This CDR3 region has 15 residues. Germline values: CDR1 SGHTA, CDR2 FQGTGA. For the CDR3, the DNA is TGTGCCAGCAGCTTAAAAGGGACAGGGGCCGGGGAGCTGTTTTTT. It is translated as CASSLKGTGAGELFF.

This clonotype was observed at least ten times. The chain joins TRBV20-1 to TRBJ2-1, with D possibly being TRBD1 or TRBD2 (6 bases each). The CDR3 contains 15 residues. The V gene's germline CDR1 is DFQATT and CDR2 SNEGSKA (reference sequence). V was shortened by 5 bases and J by 6 bases, with 20 bases between the two germline ends. The CDR3 spells CSAEGAEGVRNEQFF. The CDR3 DNA follows: TGCAGTGCTGAAGGGGCGGAGGGGGTTCGCAATGAGCAGTTCTTC.

V is TRBV7-3 and J is TRBJ2-1; possible D gene TRBD1, 5 bases. This CDR3 region has 15 residues. The ends were cut back, 5 bases at V and 2 bases at J, with 13 bases in the middle. Looked up from germline, CDR1 is SGHTA and CDR2 is FQGTGA. CDR3 coding DNA: TGTGCCAGCAGCCACCAGGGAAACACCTACAATGAGCAGTTCTTC. Protein sequence: CASSHQGNTYNEQFF.

The rearrangement joins TRBV7-3 to TRBJ2-3; D unresolved. Germline V lookup: CDR1 SGHTA, CDR2 FQGTGA. This CDR3 region has 14 residues. Trimming cost V 5 bases and J 3 bases, with 12 bases left between them. This chain's CDR3 is CASSPSLTTDTQYF. CDR3 sequence (DNA): TGTGCCAGCAGCCCGAGCCTCACAACAGATACGCAGTATTTT. The full variable domain, its missing parts supplied by reference TRBV7-3 and TRBJ2-3, is GAGVSQTPSNKVTEKGKYVELRCDPISGHTALYWYRQSLGQGPEFLIYFQGTGAADDSGLPNDRFFAVRPEGSVSTLKIQRTERGDSAVYLCASSPSLTTDTQYFGPGTRLTVL.

The V call is TRBV9, the J call TRBJ2-1; 7 bases are shared with TRBD1. V gave up 3 bases and J gave up 2 bases; unmatched junction bases: 2. This CDR3 region has 14 residues. Per germline, CDR1 SGDLS and CDR2 YYNGEE. CDR3 sequence reads: CASSATGTYNEQFF. DNA of the CDR3: TGTGCCAGCAGCGCGACAGGGACCTACAATGAGCAGTTCTTC.

This clonotype was recorded once. One junction end does not reproduce the germline sequence, and a read error may be involved. The chain links TRBV20-1 to TRBJ2-1; D is unresolved. The CDR3 runs 14 residues. From germline, CDR1 is DFQATT and CDR2 SNEGSKA (reference sequence). The CDR3 is CSARIRATAREQCF. The CDR3 DNA reads TGCAGTGCTAGAATTCGGGCCACTGCGAGAGAGCAGTGCTTC.

The chain combines TRBV15 with TRBJ1-1; D remains ambiguous. CDR1 is LNHNV, CDR2 YYDKDF, per germline (reference sequence). V was shortened by 5 bases and J by 11 bases, with 18 bases between the two germline ends. The CDR3 runs 13 residues. CDR3 protein: CATSGIPPRRAFF. CDR3 DNA: TGTGCCACCAGCGGAATCCCTCCCCGGCGCGCTTTCTTT.

This clonotype occurred a few times. The chain is built from TRBV5-1 and TRBJ2-7, with TRBD1 matching 10 bases. Germline V CDR1 and CDR2: SGHRS, YFSETQ. The CDR3 contains 15 residues. Trimming took 4 bases from V and 2 from J; bases not matched to a gene: 6. The CDR3 here is CASSQEDRGTYEQYF. CDR3 coding DNA: TGCGCCAGCAGCCAAGAGGACAGGGGGACCTACGAGCAGTACTTC.

This clonotype was found many times. The V gene is TRBV20-1, the J gene TRBJ2-7, with 8 bases identical to TRBD1. Trimming took 3 bases from V and 3 from J; bases not matched to a gene: 10. Germline V gives CDR1 DFQATT, CDR2 SNEGSKA (reference sequence). The CDR3 sequence is 15 residues long. The CDR3 region is CSASETGGINYEQYF. The CDR3 DNA sequence: TGCAGTGCTAGCGAAACAGGGGGGATAAACTACGAGCAGTACTTC.

The chain has TRBV20-1 and TRBJ2-7; 10 nucleotides line up with TRBD2. Looked up from germline, CDR1 is DFQATT and CDR2 is SNEGSKA (reference sequence). With V trimmed by 7 bases and J by 6 bases, 9 bases remained unmatched. This CDR3 spans 13 amino acids. Here the CDR3 reads CSGRIAGGFEQYF. The CDR3 nucleotides read TGCAGTGGGAGGATAGCGGGAGGATTCGAGCAGTACTTC.

The rearrangement links TRBV20-1 to TRBJ1-1; D gene ambiguous. Germline V lookup: CDR1 DFQATT, CDR2 SNEGSKA (reference sequence). The CDR3 consists of 11 residues. Trimming removed 6 bases from V and 5 bases from J, with 10 bases in between. The CDR3 here is CSALPRTEAFF. CDR3 sequence (DNA): TGCAGTGCCCTACCGAGGACTGAAGCTTTCTTT.

This clonotype was seen a single time. The rearrangement joins TRBV20-1 to TRBJ2-2; TRBD1 aligns across 7 bases. Unmatched junction bases numbered 13, after V lost 6 bases and J lost 6 bases. The CDR3 extends over 15 amino acids. Germline V gene data show CDR1 as DFQATT and CDR2 as SNEGSKA (reference sequence). CDR3 in DNA: TGCAGTGCCAGCAGCCAGACAGGGTTGGCCGGGGAGCTGTTTTTT. Amino acid sequence: CSASSQTGLAGELFF.

About this clonotype itself: A junction boundary mismatches the germline segment, possibly from a read error. The CDR3 loop is CVINANHTGELLF. Here the CDR3 DNA reads TGCGTCATCAATGCCAACCACACCGGGGAGCTGCTTTTT. This sequence joins TRBV10-3 and TRBJ2-2; possibly TRBD2 for D (5 bases). The CDR3 contains 13 residues. In germline, CDR1 is ENHRY, CDR2 SYGVKD.

The chain joins TRBV29-1 to TRBJ2-7, with D perhaps being TRBD1 or TRBD2 (6 bases each). The germline V gene encodes CDR1 SQVTM and CDR2 ANQGSEA. The CDR3 is 13 amino acids. Deletions cut 5 bases from V and 2 bases from J, with 13 bases between. DNA for the CDR3: TGCAGCGTTAGGGTAGGGGGGACCTACGAGCAGTACTTC. Its protein is CSVRVGGTYEQYF.

The table lists this clonotype with many counts. J is TRBJ2-1 and V is TRBV6-1; the match to TRBD1 covers 11 bases. The CDR3 is 14 residues long. Germline V CDR1 and CDR2: MNHNS, SASEGT. Unmatched junction bases numbered 4, after V lost 4 bases and J lost 8 bases. The CDR3 DNA reads TGTGCCAGCAGTGTCGGACAGGGGGCCTATGAGCAGTTCTTC. Amino acids: CASSVGQGAYEQFF.

This clonotype was seen at least ten times. This rearrangement joins TRBV10-3 to TRBJ1-4; 9 bases fit TRBD1. CDR1 and CDR2 (germline): ENHRY, SYGVKD. V lost 10 bases and J lost 4; bases outside the gene matches: 10. This CDR3 has 15 amino acids. CDR3 nucleotide sequence: TGTGCCACCTCCGGGACAGGGTCGAATAATGAAAAACTGTTTTTT. Translation: CATSGTGSNNEKLFF.

The rearrangement uses TRBV19 and TRBJ2-2, with 14 bases fitting TRBD2. This CDR3 spans 19 amino acids. Germline V CDR1 and CDR2: LNHDA, SQIVND (reference sequence). After removal of 3 bases from V and 4 bases from J, the junction contained 10 bases not matched to a gene. CDR3 DNA sequence: TGTGCCAGTAGTATCACGGGACTAGCGGGAGAACTGAGCACCGGGGAGCTGTTTTTT. Residues: CASSITGLAGELSTGELFF.

The gene calls are TRBV7-8 and TRBJ2-1; possibly TRBD2 for D (6 bases). V dropped 2 bases and J dropped 5 bases, with 13 bases sitting between them. Germline values: CDR1 SGHVS, CDR2 FQNEAQ. This CDR3 has 15 residues. The CDR3 here is CASSLPGGPHNEQFF. CDR3 coding DNA: TGTGCCAGCAGCTTACCTGGAGGGCCCCACAATGAGCAGTTCTTC.

The chain is built from TRBV20-1 and TRBJ2-1; no clear D gene. V lost 5 bases and J 6 bases, leaving 11 bases between the germline ends. The CDR3 runs to 12 residues. Germline loops: CDR1 DFQATT, CDR2 SNEGSKA (reference sequence). The DNA of the CDR3 is TGCAGTGCTGGTTCGTGGGGCAATGAGCAGTTCTTC. Residues: CSAGSWGNEQFF.

The CDR3 DNA reads TGTGCCAGCAGCTTGCCGGGGTACGAAGAGACCCAGTACTTC. It is translated as CASSLPGYEETQYF. This sequence joins TRBV5-8 and TRBJ2-5; D is perhaps TRBD2 (5 bases). The V end was cut by 1 base, the J end by 3 bases, with 10 bases between. CDR3 length: 14 amino acids. Germline CDR1 SGHTS, CDR2 YDEGEE.

V is TRBV2 and J is TRBJ2-3; 13 nucleotides agree with TRBD2. Losses at the gene ends were 6 bases for V and 11 bases for J; bases not matched to a gene: 11. The germline CDR1 and CDR2 sequences are SNHLY and FYNNEI. The CDR3 is 15 residues long. CDR3 sequence: CASRPGTSGNGEQYF. CDR3 DNA sequence: TGTGCCAGCAGACCTGGGACTAGCGGGAACGGCGAGCAGTATTTT.

J is TRBJ2-2 and V is TRBV7-3, with 11 nucleotides matching TRBD1. This CDR3 is 15 amino acids long. Losses at the gene ends were 1 base for V and 7 bases for J; bases not matched to a gene: 2. From germline, CDR1 is SGHTA and CDR2 FQGTGA. The CDR3 nucleotides are TGTGCCAGCAGCTTAATCGGGACAGGGGGCGGGGAGCTGTTTTTT. This gives the protein CASSLIGTGGGELFF.

The genes are TRBV7-2 and TRBJ2-3; D may be TRBD2 (6 bases). The CDR3 contains 15 residues. V was pared by 1 base and J by 1 base, with 9 bases between. From germline, CDR1 is SGHTA and CDR2 FQGNSA. The CDR3 sequence: CASSLGPGGTDTQYF. In DNA, the CDR3 is TGTGCCAGCAGCTTAGGTCCGGGGGGCACAGATACGCAGTATTTT.

The chain carries TRBV7-3 and TRBJ2-2; D not certain. Germline CDR1 and CDR2: SGHTA and FQGTGA. The CDR3 is 12 amino acids. V lost 2 bases and J 6 bases, leaving 4 bases between the germline ends. In DNA form, the CDR3 reads TGTGCCAGCAGCTTATTTCCCGGGGAGCTGTTTTTT. This encodes CASSLFPGELFF.

The chain combines TRBV15 with TRBJ2-2; TRBD1 aligns across 9 bases. This CDR3 contains 15 residues. V shed 9 bases, J shed 5 bases, and the junction held 10 bases outside the gene matches. Germline V gives CDR1 LNHNV, CDR2 YYDKDF (reference sequence). The CDR3 nucleotides read TGTGCCACGAGACCAGGACAGGGGAGAACCGGGGAGCTGTTTTTT. Its translation is CATRPGQGRTGELFF. Drawing the rest from reference TRBV15 and TRBJ2-2, the complete variable domain is DAMVIQNPRYQVTQFGKPVTLSCSQTLNHNVMYWYQQKSSQAPKLLFHYYDKDFNNEADTPDNFQSRRPNTSFCFLDIRSPGLGDTAMYLCATRPGQGRTGELFFGEGSRLTVL.

The chain employs TRBV7-2 and TRBJ2-2; D is unresolved. Between the trimmed V and J ends, which lost 5 bases and 7 bases, there was a span of 11 bases. This CDR3 comprises 13 residues. The germline CDR1 and CDR2 sequences are SGHTA and FQGNSA. The CDR3 region has the DNA TGTGCCAGCAGCCAAGGTGCCAACGGGGAGCTGTTTTTT. Amino acid sequence: CASSQGANGELFF.

The rearrangement links TRBV20-1 to TRBJ2-7, with D perhaps matching TRBD1 or TRBD2 (6 bases each). V lost 3 bases and J 4 bases, leaving 13 bases between the germline ends. This CDR3 has 13 residues. In germline, CDR1 is DFQATT, CDR2 SNEGSKA (reference sequence). The CDR3 DNA follows: TGCAGTGCTAGGGCGTGGGGGGCGTACGAGCAGTACTTC. Its protein is CSARAWGAYEQYF.

As DNA, the CDR3 is TGCAGTGCTAGAGCTAGCTCATGGGAGACCCAGTACTTC. This codes for CSARASSWETQYF. The genes are TRBV20-1 and TRBJ2-5, with D perhaps TRBD2 (5 bases). The germline gives CDR1 DFQATT, CDR2 SNEGSKA (reference sequence). The CDR3 consists of 13 residues. V lost 1 base, J lost 5 bases, and 11 bases lay in between.

The CDR3 bases are TGTGCCAGCAGGACGACAGCTGTAAACACCTTC. This gives the protein CASRTTAVNTF. This chain links TRBV6-5 with TRBJ1-2; D perhaps matches TRBD1 (5 bases). Trimming removed 6 bases at V and 12 bases at J, with 14 bases between. The CDR3 totals 11 residues. Germline CDR1 is MNHEY and CDR2 is SVGAGI.